The clone carrying this TCR beta chain has just a few counts. Its specificity is not known. Purities in excess of 98% were seen in all sorted populations. This entry comes from a study of beta chain features in type 1 diabetes. General observations from the study: Any HLA-type effect on TCRB rearrangement remained unresolved here. Moderate but significant shortening of TCRB CDR3s was recorded in all four CD4+ subsets from Type 1 diabetes patients.

The investigators reverse transcribed all of the isolated RNA, so they sequenced expressed TCRB transcripts. Only in-frame clones appear in the TCRdb table, and some are missing; sequencing was by immunoSEQ multiplex PCR. The top ten hold just under 0.04% of the sample, which has some 660,000 clones, roughly 13% seen once. With 4 bases clipped from V and 2 bases from J, the junction kept 4 bases outside the gene matches. The germline V gene has CDR1 SGHTA and CDR2 FQGNSA. The CDR3 covers 14 residues. The specimen was naive CD4+ T cells from blood. The receptor comes from a man between 18 and 29 years old with type 1 diabetes. V gene TRBV7-2 combines with J gene TRBJ2-5; TRBD1 matches 7 bases. CDR3 amino acids: CASSSGTVQETQYF. The CDR3 nucleotides read TGTGCCAGCAGCTCCGGGACAGTACAAGAGACCCAGTACTTC.